The 18 T cell receptor beta chains reported below all come from one sample, sequenced in a study of cytomegalovirus exposure and HLA in healthy donors (TCRdb year 2017). Libraries were prepared through the immunoSEQ multiplex PCR assay. The table comes from immuneACCESS by way of TCRdb, which keeps in-frame sequences with V and J called. Part of the clones is missing from these tables; in studies checked, under half for an unresolved V gene and the rest for unknown reasons. Counted in this sample were about 280,000 clones; 88% of them appeared once. The biggest ten clones account for about 0.85% of the sample. Material for sequencing was PBMCs. These receptors originate from a woman in her late teens or twenties in good health and CMV-seronegative.

In this sample, this clone turned up a few times. The chain is built from TRBV6-5 and TRBJ2-2; the match to TRBD1 covers 7 bases. The CDR3 is made up of 14 amino acids. Per germline, CDR1 MNHEY and CDR2 SVGAGI. Unmatched junction bases numbered 4, after V lost 6 bases and J lost 3 bases. CDR3 protein: CASSYGQDTGELFF. Written as DNA, the CDR3 is TGTGCCAGCAGCTACGGACAGGACACCGGGGAGCTGTTTTTT.

This chain connects TRBV2 to TRBJ1-1, with D possibly TRBD1 on 5 matching bases. With 6 bases removed from V and 6 bases from J, the gap between germline ends came to 14 bases. CDR1 SNHLY and CDR2 FYNNEI come from the germline V gene. This CDR3 contains 13 residues. The CDR3 region is CASSPRVSAEAFF. The CDR3 region has the DNA TGTGCCAGCAGCCCCAGGGTGTCGGCTGAAGCTTTCTTT.

J is TRBJ2-7 and V is TRBV27; TRBD2 agrees at 8 bases. CDR1 is MNHEY, CDR2 SMNVEV, per germline (reference sequence). The CDR3 length is 17 residues. V gave up 3 bases and J gave up 2 bases; unmatched junction bases: 12. CDR3 loop: CASSFGVRSGGTYEQYF. CDR3 DNA sequence: TGTGCCAGCAGTTTCGGAGTGCGGTCGGGAGGGACCTACGAGCAGTACTTC.

The CDR3 DNA sequence: TGTGCCAGCAGCTTAGGCCGAGCTAGCGCCTACGAGCAGTACTTC. It specifies CASSLGRASAYEQYF. The rearrangement links TRBV13 to TRBJ2-7; D is possibly TRBD2 (6 bases). The V gene's germline CDR1 is PRHDT and CDR2 FYEKMQ (reference sequence). The CDR3 runs to 15 residues. Trimming removed 0 bases at V and 2 bases at J, with 11 bases between.

This clone was seen just once. V gene TRBV9 combines with J gene TRBJ1-3, with D unresolved. CDR3 length equals 15 residues. V lost 5 bases, J lost 0 bases, and 12 bases lay in between. Germline V gene sequence: CDR1 SGDLS, CDR2 YYNGEE. The CDR3 region is CASRPLTSSGNTIYF. For the CDR3, the DNA is TGTGCCAGCAGGCCCCTTACCAGCTCTGGAAACACCATATATTTT.

Here the CDR3 DNA reads TGTGCCAGCAGTGAATCGTACACCGGGGAGCTGTTTTTT. Its translation is CASSESYTGELFF. The V gene is TRBV6-1, the J gene TRBJ2-2; D not certain. This CDR3 comprises 13 residues. The V gene's germline CDR1 is MNHNS and CDR2 SASEGT. Trimming removed 2 bases at V and 3 bases at J, with 4 bases between.

This sequence joins TRBV28 and TRBJ1-5; TRBD1 might be the D (5 bases). The CDR3 is 17 residues long. Germline CDR1 is MDHEN and CDR2 is SYDVKM. Trimming stripped 3 bases from V and 0 bases from J, with 15 bases between. CDR3 DNA sequence: TGTGCCAGCAGTTTCCTCAGGGAAGGGCTTAGCAATCAGCCCCAGCATTTT. Its protein product is CASSFLREGLSNQPQHF.

This chain connects TRBV7-2 to TRBJ2-1; tentative D call: TRBD2 (5 bases). CDR1 and CDR2 (germline): SGHTA, FQGNSA. V was pared by 5 bases and J by 9 bases, with 17 bases between. The CDR3 is 14 residues long. The CDR3, as DNA: TGTGCCAGCAGCCGACCTCCTCTGGGAGTTGAGCAGTTCTTC. Its translation is CASSRPPLGVEQFF.

The rearrangement uses TRBV6-6 and TRBJ1-4; 7 positions agree with TRBD1. Germline trimming cut 7 bases from V and 6 bases from J; bases unmatched to any gene: 8. This CDR3 has 14 amino acids. Per germline, CDR1 MNHNY and CDR2 SVGAGI (reference sequence). CDR3 protein: CASNEAGGYEKLFF. DNA for the CDR3: TGTGCCAGCAATGAGGCAGGGGGATATGAAAAACTGTTTTTT.

The rearrangement joins TRBV5-1 to TRBJ1-1; D is undetermined. The V gene's germline CDR1 is SGHRS and CDR2 YFSETQ. V was trimmed by 4 bases and J by 3 bases, leaving 10 bases between them. The CDR3 runs to 13 residues. CDR3 nucleotides: TGCGCCAGCAGCGACCTACGGGACACTGAAGCTTTCTTT. It is translated as CASSDLRDTEAFF. The full variable domain, with the rest looked up from reference TRBV5-1 and TRBJ1-1, is KAGVTQTPRYLIKTRGQQVTLSCSPISGHRSVSWYQQTPGQGLQFLFEYFSETQRNKGNFPGRFSGRQFSNSRSEMNVSTLELGDSALYLCASSDLRDTEAFFGQGTRLTVV.

The chain is built from TRBV4-3 and TRBJ1-1; 7 bases fit TRBD1. The V gene end was trimmed by 3 bases and the J gene end by 5 bases; junction bases not matched to a gene: 6. Germline CDR1 and CDR2: LGHNA and YSLEER. The CDR3 covers 14 residues. This CDR3 is CASSHYKQGTEAFF. DNA of the CDR3: TGCGCCAGCAGCCACTATAAACAGGGGACTGAAGCTTTCTTT.

The rearrangement uses TRBV27 and TRBJ1-1; perhaps TRBD1 as D (6 bases). The germline gives CDR1 MNHEY, CDR2 SMNVEV (reference sequence). The CDR3 runs 14 residues. Trimming removed 2 bases from V and 2 bases from J, with 9 bases in between. CDR3 protein: CASSLGTPNTEAFF. In DNA, the CDR3 is TGTGCCAGCAGTTTAGGGACACCAAACACTGAAGCTTTCTTT.

CDR3 in amino acids: CAISDSTSFSGNSYEQYF. CDR3 DNA: TGTGCCATCAGTGACTCGACTAGCTTTTCGGGGAACTCCTACGAGCAGTACTTC. V and J are TRBV10-3 and TRBJ2-7; 7 nucleotides match TRBD2. Germline V gives CDR1 ENHRY, CDR2 SYGVKD. V gave up 3 bases and J gave up 0 bases; unmatched junction bases: 14. The CDR3 consists of 18 residues.

The V and J genes are TRBV7-9 and TRBJ2-7, with 7 bases aligning to TRBD1. CDR3 size: 12 residues. Germline CDR1 reads SEHNR; CDR2 reads FQNEAQ (reference sequence). The CDR3 sequence: CGLTGKNHEQYF. For the CDR3, the DNA is TGTGGCTTGACAGGGAAAAATCACGAGCAGTACTTC.

J is TRBJ1-2 and V is TRBV6-5, with D maybe TRBD1 (6 bases). Germline V gene data show CDR1 as MNHEY and CDR2 as SVGAGI. V lost 6 bases and J 8 bases, leaving 19 bases between the germline ends. The CDR3 is made up of 14 amino acids. This chain's CDR3 is CASRVGQGPGGYTF. Here the CDR3 DNA reads TGTGCCAGCAGGGTAGGGCAGGGGCCCGGCGGCTACACCTTC.

The rearrangement uses TRBV7-2 and TRBJ1-2; 7 bases match TRBD1. Germline CDR1 reads SGHTA; CDR2 reads FQGNSA. The CDR3 has 17 residues. J was trimmed by 2 bases and V by 5 bases; bases with no gene match: 14. CDR3: CASSGWTGGRKNYGYTF. The CDR3 coding sequence is TGTGCCAGCAGCGGGTGGACAGGAGGCCGTAAAAACTATGGCTACACCTTC.

This chain uses TRBV9 with TRBJ1-1; D remains unclear. This CDR3 has 13 residues. Germline V CDR1 and CDR2: SGDLS, YYNGEE. Trimming pared 4 bases from V and 1 base from J, leaving 8 bases between. DNA for the CDR3: TGTGCCAGCAGCCTCACGGGGAACACTGAAGCTTTCTTT. This codes for CASSLTGNTEAFF.

The J gene is TRBJ1-1, the V gene TRBV28; D ambiguous. CDR1 and CDR2 from the germline V gene are MDHEN and SYDVKM. This CDR3 is 15 amino acids long. The V end lost 2 bases, the J end lost 1 base, and 11 bases lay between the germline ends. CDR3 bases: TGTGCCAGCAGTTTAAATGGAGAACAGAACACTGAAGCTTTCTTT. Translation gives CASSLNGEQNTEAFF.